These T cell receptor beta chains were read from a single sample in a study of PD-1 blockade in classical Hodgkin lymphoma. Produced via immunoSEQ multiplex PCR; TCRdb's table is partial and in-frame only. The table has some 65,000 clones, 70% to 80% seen once; the top ten hold over 7.5%. The input for sequencing was peripheral blood mononuclear cells (PBMCs), taken before the second cycle of nivolumab. These receptors were obtained from a human donor with classical Hodgkin lymphoma. CDR3s include the opening cysteine and the closing phenylalanine or tryptophan. Each record gives: V gene, D gene, clone size, J gene, CDR3 protein, CDR3 DNA. D genes are given only for firm matches. Only some rows state a clone size, as once, few, many or a class for expanded clones.

V gene: TRBV5-1; D gene: TRBD2; clone size: few; J gene: TRBJ2-1; CDR3 protein: CASSPGLAGAFSYNEQFF; CDR3 DNA: TGCGCCAGCAGCCCGGGACTAGCGGGAGCATTCTCCTACAATGAGCAGTTCTTC
V gene: TRBV7-8; D gene: TRBD1; clone size: -; J gene: TRBJ1-6; CDR3 protein: CASSRNRTPAGGYNSPLHF; CDR3 DNA: TGTGCCAGCAGCCGGAACCGGACTCCAGCAGGGGGATATAATTCACCCCTCCACTTT
V gene: TRBV7-3; D gene: -; clone size: many; J gene: TRBJ1-1; CDR3 protein: CASSLTSVTEAFF; CDR3 DNA: TGTGCCAGCAGCTTAACGTCCGTCACTGAAGCTTTCTTT
V gene: TRBV18; D gene: TRBD1; clone size: -; J gene: TRBJ1-1; CDR3 protein: CASSPPRGRGTEAFF; CDR3 DNA: TGTGCCAGCTCACCGCCCAGGGGGCGCGGCACTGAAGCTTTCTTT
V gene: TRBV9; D gene: -; clone size: -; J gene: TRBJ2-2; CDR3 protein: CASSVEALIQTGELFF; CDR3 DNA: TGTGCCAGCAGCGTAGAGGCCTTAATCCAGACCGGGGAGCTGTTTTTT
V gene: TRBV9; D gene: TRBD2; clone size: -; J gene: TRBJ2-1; CDR3 protein: CASSVDTGGENEQFF; CDR3 DNA: TGTGCCAGCAGCGTAGACACCGGGGGGGAGAATGAGCAGTTCTTC
V gene: TRBV14; D gene: -; clone size: -; J gene: TRBJ2-2; CDR3 protein: CASSQVLTGELFF; CDR3 DNA: TGTGCCAGCAGCCAAGTTTTGACCGGGGAGCTGTTTTTT
V gene: TRBV28; D gene: -; clone size: -; J gene: TRBJ2-7; CDR3 protein: CASRFGNEQYF; CDR3 DNA: TGTGCCAGCCGCTTCGGGAACGAGCAGTACTTC
V gene: TRBV28; D gene: -; clone size: -; J gene: TRBJ1-3; CDR3 protein: CASSSGTPSGNTIYF; CDR3 DNA: TGTGCCAGCAGTTCTGGGACACCTTCTGGAAACACCATATATTTT
V gene: TRBV25-1; D gene: -; clone size: few; J gene: TRBJ2-7; CDR3 protein: CASSEWGRAVTPYEQYF; CDR3 DNA: TGTGCCAGCAGTGAATGGGGAAGAGCGGTAACCCCCTACGAGCAGTACTTC
V gene: TRBV5-1; D gene: -; clone size: -; J gene: TRBJ2-7; CDR3 protein: CASSHRDLTSDEQYF; CDR3 DNA: TGCGCCAGCAGCCACCGGGACCTAACGTCCGACGAGCAGTACTTC
V gene: TRBV5-1; D gene: -; clone size: -; J gene: TRBJ1-4; CDR3 protein: CASSFSGVNEKLFF; CDR3 DNA: TGCGCCAGCAGCTTCTCAGGGGTTAATGAAAAACTGTTTTTT
V gene: TRBV6-5; D gene: -; clone size: -; J gene: TRBJ1-1; CDR3 protein: CASSAVGHTEAFF; CDR3 DNA: TGTGCCAGCAGTGCGGTGGGGCACACTGAAGCTTTCTTT
V gene: TRBV5-6; D gene: TRBD2; clone size: once; J gene: TRBJ2-7; CDR3 protein: CASSFPSGSYEQYF; CDR3 DNA: TGTGCCAGCAGCTTTCCTAGCGGATCCTACGAGCAGTACTTC
V gene: TRBV29-1; D gene: TRBD1; clone size: once; J gene: TRBJ1-3; CDR3 protein: CSVMTGGNTIYF; CDR3 DNA: TGCAGCGTTATGACAGGGGGAAACACCATATATTTT
V gene: TRBV7-2; D gene: TRBD1; clone size: -; J gene: TRBJ1-2; CDR3 protein: CASSLAGQGGSYTF; CDR3 DNA: TGTGCCAGCAGCTTAGCGGGACAGGGAGGTAGCTACACCTTC
V gene: TRBV9; D gene: TRBD2; clone size: -; J gene: TRBJ2-1; CDR3 protein: CASSVSSGYNEQFF; CDR3 DNA: TGTGCCAGCAGCGTGTCTAGCGGGTACAATGAGCAGTTCTTC
V gene: TRBV14; D gene: -; clone size: few; J gene: TRBJ1-6; CDR3 protein: CASSQFTDRGALHF; CDR3 DNA: TGTGCCAGCAGCCAATTTACTGACCGGGGGGCCCTCCACTTT
V gene: TRBV7-2; D gene: -; clone size: -; J gene: TRBJ2-1; CDR3 protein: CASSLRPRFDEQFF; CDR3 DNA: TGTGCCAGCAGCCTAAGACCTAGGTTCGATGAGCAGTTCTTC
V gene: TRBV6-1; D gene: -; clone size: -; J gene: TRBJ2-1; CDR3 protein: CASADRRSYNEQFF; CDR3 DNA: TGTGCCAGTGCTGACCGTAGAAGCTACAATGAGCAGTTCTTC
V gene: TRBV18; D gene: -; clone size: -; J gene: TRBJ2-2; CDR3 protein: CASSPAGPGELFF; CDR3 DNA: TGTGCCAGCTCACCGGCCGGGCCCGGGGAGCTGTTTTTT
V gene: TRBV11-2; D gene: -; clone size: -; J gene: TRBJ1-2; CDR3 protein: CASSPGILNYGYTF; CDR3 DNA: TGTGCCAGCAGCCCAGGGATCCTTAACTATGGCTACACCTTC
V gene: TRBV30; D gene: -; clone size: -; J gene: TRBJ1-1; CDR3 protein: CAWGRQGNTEAFF; CDR3 DNA: TGTGCCTGGGGTCGCCAGGGGAACACTGAAGCTTTCTTT
V gene: TRBV27; D gene: -; clone size: many; J gene: TRBJ2-7; CDR3 protein: CASSLGGRGYEQYF; CDR3 DNA: TGTGCCAGCAGTTTAGGCGGCAGGGGCTACGAGCAGTACTTC
V gene: TRBV9; D gene: TRBD2; clone size: -; J gene: TRBJ2-3; CDR3 protein: CASSGELAGADSPTDTQYF; CDR3 DNA: TGTGCCAGCAGCGGGGAGCTAGCGGGAGCCGACTCCCCCACAGATACGCAGTATTTT
V gene: TRBV2; D gene: TRBD1; clone size: -; J gene: TRBJ1-5; CDR3 protein: CASSERGQPFQPQHF; CDR3 DNA: TGTGCCAGCAGTGAAAGGGGACAGCCCTTTCAGCCCCAGCATTTT
V gene: TRBV18; D gene: TRBD2; clone size: -; J gene: TRBJ2-1; CDR3 protein: CASSQRLAGDFNEQFF; CDR3 DNA: TGTGCCAGCTCACAGAGACTAGCGGGAGATTTCAATGAGCAGTTCTTC
V gene: TRBV5-5; D gene: -; clone size: -; J gene: TRBJ2-5; CDR3 protein: CASSPGDAVQETQYF; CDR3 DNA: TGTGCCAGCAGTCCGGGGGACGCGGTACAAGAGACCCAGTACTTC
V gene: TRBV7-6; D gene: -; clone size: few; J gene: TRBJ1-1; CDR3 protein: CASSFLLGNTEAFF; CDR3 DNA: TGTGCCAGCAGCTTTCTCCTAGGGAACACTGAAGCTTTCTTT
V gene: TRBV5-4; D gene: TRBD1; clone size: -; J gene: TRBJ1-1; CDR3 protein: CASSWGDRGNTEAFF; CDR3 DNA: TGTGCCAGCAGCTGGGGGGACAGGGGGAATACTGAAGCTTTCTTT
V gene: TRBV5-6; D gene: -; clone size: -; J gene: TRBJ2-3; CDR3 protein: CASSFLTSQGTDTQYF; CDR3 DNA: TGTGCCAGCAGCTTCCTGACCAGCCAGGGCACAGATACGCAGTATTTT
V gene: TRBV11-2; D gene: -; clone size: -; J gene: TRBJ1-1; CDR3 protein: CASSPTGPLNLEAFF; CDR3 DNA: TGTGCCAGCAGCCCGACGGGGCCGTTAAACTTGGAAGCTTTCTTT
V gene: TRBV5-1; D gene: -; clone size: -; J gene: TRBJ1-1; CDR3 protein: CASSAGLNTEAFF; CDR3 DNA: TGCGCCAGCAGCGCTGGTCTGAACACTGAAGCTTTCTTT
V gene: TRBV18; D gene: TRBD1; clone size: once; J gene: TRBJ2-5; CDR3 protein: CASSPGQGGETQYF; CDR3 DNA: TGTGCCAGCTCACCAGGACAGGGCGGGGAGACCCAGTACTTC
V gene: TRBV4-1; D gene: -; clone size: few; J gene: TRBJ1-1; CDR3 protein: CASSLQGGGNTEAFF; CDR3 DNA: TGCGCCAGCAGCCTCCAAGGGGGGGGGAACACTGAAGCTTTCTTT
V gene: TRBV2; D gene: -; clone size: -; J gene: TRBJ1-2; CDR3 protein: CASRQGGYGYTF; CDR3 DNA: TGTGCCAGCAGACAGGGAGGGTATGGCTACACCTTC
V gene: TRBV5-4; D gene: -; clone size: -; J gene: TRBJ2-7; CDR3 protein: CASSHFSSSYEQYF; CDR3 DNA: TGTGCCAGCAGCCACTTTTCTAGCAGCTACGAGCAGTACTTC
V gene: TRBV4-1; D gene: -; clone size: -; J gene: TRBJ1-2; CDR3 protein: CASSQVQNYPGYTF; CDR3 DNA: TGCGCCAGCAGCCAAGTACAGAACTACCCCGGCTACACCTTC
V gene: TRBV6-5; D gene: TRBD1; clone size: once; J gene: TRBJ2-7; CDR3 protein: CASSAGQGVEQYF; CDR3 DNA: TGTGCCAGCAGTGCCGGACAGGGGGTAGAGCAGTACTTC
V gene: TRBV6-6; D gene: -; clone size: -; J gene: TRBJ1-1; CDR3 protein: CASSYSFGAEAFF; CDR3 DNA: TGTGCCAGCAGTTACTCGTTCGGGGCTGAAGCTTTCTTT
V gene: TRBV28; D gene: -; clone size: once; J gene: TRBJ2-1; CDR3 protein: CASSLYNEQFF; CDR3 DNA: TGTGCCAGCAGTCTTTACAATGAGCAGTTCTTC
V gene: TRBV5-4; D gene: -; clone size: -; J gene: TRBJ2-7; CDR3 protein: CASSHGQKPYEQYF; CDR3 DNA: TGTGCCAGCAGCCATGGACAGAAGCCCTACGAGCAGTACTTC
V gene: TRBV12-5; D gene: -; clone size: -; J gene: TRBJ1-3; CDR3 protein: CASGPSVVNTIYF; CDR3 DNA: TGTGCTAGTGGTCCCTCAGTAGTAAACACCATATATTTT
V gene: TRBV9; D gene: -; clone size: few; J gene: TRBJ1-2; CDR3 protein: CASSTQGFNYGYTF; CDR3 DNA: TGTGCCAGCAGCACTCAGGGTTTTAACTATGGCTACACCTTC
V gene: TRBV18; D gene: -; clone size: -; J gene: TRBJ1-2; CDR3 protein: CASSPQQFNYGYTF; CDR3 DNA: TGTGCCAGCTCACCACAGCAGTTTAACTATGGCTACACCTTC
V gene: TRBV4-1; D gene: -; clone size: many; J gene: TRBJ1-1; CDR3 protein: CASSQADSMNTEAFF; CDR3 DNA: TGCGCCAGCAGCCAAGCGGACAGCATGAACACTGAAGCTTTCTTT
V gene: TRBV2; D gene: -; clone size: -; J gene: TRBJ2-5; CDR3 protein: CASSPPGALRQETQYF; CDR3 DNA: TGTGCCAGCAGCCCCCCGGGGGCCTTGCGTCAAGAGACCCAGTACTTC
V gene: TRBV23-1; D gene: -; clone size: -; J gene: TRBJ1-1; CDR3 protein: CASSQVGSRTEAFF; CDR3 DNA: TGCGCCAGCAGTCAAGTCGGGAGTCGGACTGAAGCTTTCTTT